This T cell receptor beta chain was recovered during a study of T cells in Graves' hyperthyroidism and ophthalmopathy. Overall study: The authors collected peripheral blood at initial diagnosis, before any treatment.

There are a few counts of this clonotype. Its specificity is not known. In the ophthalmopathy cohort, Clinical Activity Score was at least 3, NOSPECS grade at least 4, and duration under 3 months. Researchers amplified the TCR beta CDR3 regions from RNA transcripts. The HTBI primer set was used in a first-round RT-PCR of the TCR CDR3. Using its own MiXCR run on the multiplex PCR reads, TCRdb lists one record per CDR3 protein. In the table there are about 260,000 distinct CDR3 sequences, roughly 22% of which are singletons. Study-wide points: Ophthalmopathy was told apart from stable hyperthyroidism by a 13 V-J model. The blood repertoire included most of the expanded thyroid clonotypes above 0.001.

The source is a young man with Graves' ophthalmopathy. Sequencing used blood.

DNA of the CDR3: TGCGCCAGCAGCCAAGATACAGGGACGGTGACCGGGGAGCTGTTTTTT. This codes for CASSQDTGTVTGELFF. This sequence joins TRBV4-1 and TRBJ2-2; tentatively, D is TRBD1 (6 bases). The CDR3 is 16 residues long. V dropped 0 bases and J dropped 5 bases, with 13 bases sitting between them. Germline values: CDR1 MGHRA, CDR2 YSYEKL.